This T cell receptor beta chain was documented in a study of Graves' ophthalmopathy and Graves' hyperthyroidism. Amplified TCR beta CDR3 regions were obtained using RNA transcripts as template. The authors performed first-round RT-PCR with HTBI primers and then a second-round multiplex PCR. Each CDR3 protein is one row after TCRdb ran MiXCR on the multiplex PCR reads. Of more than 1,000,000 distinct CDR3 sequences listed, about two fifths are singletons. Whole-study findings and limits: As the model predicted ophthalmopathy progression, it achieved a sensitivity of roughly 69% and a specificity of roughly 72%.

The study excluded patients with other autoimmune diseases, uncontrolled infections, pregnancy or lactation. Concerning this clonotype itself: Antigen: not known.

Germline lookup yields CDR1 SQVTM and CDR2 ANQGSEA. V lost 2 bases to trimming and J lost 4 bases, with 17 bases between them. This CDR3 region has 16 residues. This sequence originates from an adult man with Graves' hyperthyroidism. The chain couples TRBV29-1 to TRBJ2-2, with a possible D match to TRBD1 (6 bases). Sequencing was carried out using peripheral blood or thyroid tissue (not recorded which). Here the CDR3 reads CSVEPKAAGVTGELFF. CDR3 sequence (DNA): TGCAGCGTTGAACCCAAGGCGGCAGGGGTCACCGGGGAGCTGTTTTTT.